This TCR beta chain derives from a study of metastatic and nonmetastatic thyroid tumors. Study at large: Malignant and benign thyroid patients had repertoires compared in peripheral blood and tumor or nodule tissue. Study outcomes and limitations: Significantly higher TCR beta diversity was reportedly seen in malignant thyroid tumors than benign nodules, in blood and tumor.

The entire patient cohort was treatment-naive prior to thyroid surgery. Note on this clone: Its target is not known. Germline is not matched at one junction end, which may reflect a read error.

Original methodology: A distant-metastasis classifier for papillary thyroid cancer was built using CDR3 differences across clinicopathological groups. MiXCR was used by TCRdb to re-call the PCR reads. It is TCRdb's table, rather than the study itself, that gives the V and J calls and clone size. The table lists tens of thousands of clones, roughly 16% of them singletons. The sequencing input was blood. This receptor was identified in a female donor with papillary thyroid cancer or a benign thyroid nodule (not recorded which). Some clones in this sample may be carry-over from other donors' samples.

The CDR3 protein is CASSLRGSSYNSPVLF. Here the CDR3 DNA reads TGTGCCAGCAGTTTAAGGGGTAGCTCCTATAATTCACCTGTCCTCTTT. The chain employs TRBV27 and TRBJ1-6; a possible D gene is TRBD1 (5 bases). From germline, CDR1 is MNHEY and CDR2 SMNVEV (reference sequence). CDR3 length: 16 residues.